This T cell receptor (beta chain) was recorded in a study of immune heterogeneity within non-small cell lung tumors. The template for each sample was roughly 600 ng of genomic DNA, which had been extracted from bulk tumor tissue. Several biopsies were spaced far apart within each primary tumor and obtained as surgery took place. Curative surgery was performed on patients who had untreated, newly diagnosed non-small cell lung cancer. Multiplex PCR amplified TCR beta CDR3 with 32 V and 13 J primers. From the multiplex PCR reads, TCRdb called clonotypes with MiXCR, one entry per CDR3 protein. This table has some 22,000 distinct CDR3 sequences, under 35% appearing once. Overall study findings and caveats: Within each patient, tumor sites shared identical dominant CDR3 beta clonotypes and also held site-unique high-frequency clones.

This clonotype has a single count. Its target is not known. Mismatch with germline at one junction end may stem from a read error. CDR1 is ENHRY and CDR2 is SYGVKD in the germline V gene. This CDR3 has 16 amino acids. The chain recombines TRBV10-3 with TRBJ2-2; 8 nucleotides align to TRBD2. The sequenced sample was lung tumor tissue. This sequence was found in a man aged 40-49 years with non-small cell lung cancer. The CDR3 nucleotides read TGTGCCATCAGTGGCCCGGGACTAGTAAACACCGGCGAGCTGTTTTTT. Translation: CAISGPGLVNTGELFF.